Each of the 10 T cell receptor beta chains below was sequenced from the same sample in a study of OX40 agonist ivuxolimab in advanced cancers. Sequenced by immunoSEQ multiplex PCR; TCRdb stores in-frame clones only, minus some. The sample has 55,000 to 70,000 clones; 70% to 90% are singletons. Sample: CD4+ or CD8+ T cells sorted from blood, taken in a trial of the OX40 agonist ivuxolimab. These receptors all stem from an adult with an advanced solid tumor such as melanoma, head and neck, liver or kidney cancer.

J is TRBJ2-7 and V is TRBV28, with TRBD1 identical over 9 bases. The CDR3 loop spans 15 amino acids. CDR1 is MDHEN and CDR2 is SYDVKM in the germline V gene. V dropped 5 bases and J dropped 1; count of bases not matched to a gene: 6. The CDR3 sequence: CASSPSGTGSYEQYF. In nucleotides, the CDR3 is TGTGCCAGCAGTCCCTCCGGGACAGGGTCCTACGAGCAGTACTTC.

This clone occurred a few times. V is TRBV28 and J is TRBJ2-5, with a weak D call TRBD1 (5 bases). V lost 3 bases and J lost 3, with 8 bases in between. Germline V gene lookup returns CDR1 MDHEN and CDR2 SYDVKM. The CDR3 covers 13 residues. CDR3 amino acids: CASSFDREETQYF. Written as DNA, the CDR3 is TGTGCCAGCAGTTTCGACAGAGAAGAGACCCAGTACTTC.

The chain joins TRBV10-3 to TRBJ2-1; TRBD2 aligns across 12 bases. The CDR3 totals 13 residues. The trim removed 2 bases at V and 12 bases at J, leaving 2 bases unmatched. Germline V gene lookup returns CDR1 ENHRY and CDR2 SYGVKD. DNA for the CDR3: TGTGCCATCAGTGAGGGACTAGCGGGACTGCAGTTCTTC. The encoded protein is CAISEGLAGLQFF.

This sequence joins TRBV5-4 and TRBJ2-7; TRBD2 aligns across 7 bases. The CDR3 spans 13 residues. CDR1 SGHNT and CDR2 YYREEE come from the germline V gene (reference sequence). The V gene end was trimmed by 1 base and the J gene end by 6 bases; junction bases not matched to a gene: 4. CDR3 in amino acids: CASSLSGTAEQYF. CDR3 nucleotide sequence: TGTGCCAGCAGCTTGAGCGGGACGGCCGAGCAGTACTTC.

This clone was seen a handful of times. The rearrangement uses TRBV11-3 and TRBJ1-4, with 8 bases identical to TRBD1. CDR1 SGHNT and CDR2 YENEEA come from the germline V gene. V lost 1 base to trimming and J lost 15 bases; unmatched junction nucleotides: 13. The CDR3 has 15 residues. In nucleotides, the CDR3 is TGTGCCAGCAGCTTAGCGATAGGACAGGGACAATCGGTGTTTTTT. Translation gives CASSLAIGQGQSVFF.

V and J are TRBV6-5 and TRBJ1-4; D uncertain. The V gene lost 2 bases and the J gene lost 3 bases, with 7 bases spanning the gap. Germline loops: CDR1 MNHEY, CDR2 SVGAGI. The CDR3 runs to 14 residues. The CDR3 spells CASSYGQANEKLFF. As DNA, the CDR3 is TGTGCCAGCAGTTACGGCCAGGCTAATGAAAAACTGTTTTTT.

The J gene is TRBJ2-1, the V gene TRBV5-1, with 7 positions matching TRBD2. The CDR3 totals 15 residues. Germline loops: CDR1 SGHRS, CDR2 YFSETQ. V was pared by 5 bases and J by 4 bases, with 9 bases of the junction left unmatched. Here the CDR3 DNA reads TGCGCCAGCAGTCCACGGCTAGCGGATTACAATGAGCAGTTCTTC. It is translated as CASSPRLADYNEQFF.

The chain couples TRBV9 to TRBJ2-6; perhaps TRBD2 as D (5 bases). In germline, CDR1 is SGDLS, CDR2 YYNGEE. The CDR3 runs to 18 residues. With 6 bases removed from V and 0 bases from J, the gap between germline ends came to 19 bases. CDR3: CASIRRRWENSGANVLTF. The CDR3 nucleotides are TGTGCCAGCATTCGTAGGAGGTGGGAGAACTCTGGGGCCAACGTCCTGACTTTC. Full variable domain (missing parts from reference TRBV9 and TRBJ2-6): DSGVTQTPKHLITATGQRVTLRCSPRSGDLSVYWYQQSLDQGLQFLIQYYNGEERAKGNILERFSAQQFPDLHSELNLSSLELGDSALYFCASIRRRWENSGANVLTFGAGSRLTVL.

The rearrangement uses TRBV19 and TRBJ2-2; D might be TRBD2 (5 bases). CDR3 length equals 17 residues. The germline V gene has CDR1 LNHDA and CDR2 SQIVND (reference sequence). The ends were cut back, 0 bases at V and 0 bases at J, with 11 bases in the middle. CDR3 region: CASSIDRTSSNTGELFF. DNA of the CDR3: TGTGCCAGTAGTATAGACCGGACTTCTTCGAACACCGGGGAGCTGTTTTTT.

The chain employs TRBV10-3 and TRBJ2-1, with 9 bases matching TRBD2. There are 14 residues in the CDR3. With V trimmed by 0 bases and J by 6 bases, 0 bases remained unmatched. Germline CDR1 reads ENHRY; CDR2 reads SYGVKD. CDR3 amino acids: CAISESSGSNEQFF. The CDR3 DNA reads TGTGCCATCAGTGAGTCTAGCGGGAGCAATGAGCAGTTCTTC.